Presented here are 23 T cell receptor beta chains from one specimen sequenced in a study of blood T cell repertoires in COVID-19. TCRdb's copy holds only in-frame clones and misses some; the assay was immunoSEQ multiplex PCR. The sample contains about 270,000 clones, 86% of which appear only once. Material for sequencing was peripheral blood. These receptors all come from a woman in her twenties or thirties with COVID-19, enrolled during active disease.

J is TRBJ1-2 and V is TRBV12-5, with 11 nucleotides matching TRBD1. Germline CDR1 and CDR2: LGHNT and FRNRAP. The CDR3 runs 15 residues. V was clipped by 6 bases and J by 5 bases; unmatched bases: 8. DNA of the CDR3: TGTGCTAGTGGCCCCTCCGGACAGGGGGCTTATGGCTACACCTTC. It encodes CASGPSGQGAYGYTF.

The chain employs TRBV5-1 and TRBJ2-5; 12 bases map to TRBD2. The junction had 6 bases not matched to a gene; V was cut back by 0 bases and J by 6 bases. CDR3 size: 16 residues. CDR1 is SGHRS, CDR2 YFSETQ, per germline. DNA of the CDR3: TGCGCCAGCAGCTTGGTCACTAGCGGGGGGCAAAAGACCCAGTACTTC. Its protein product is CASSLVTSGGQKTQYF.

V and J are TRBV27 and TRBJ1-2; 10 bases agree with TRBD1. V shed 4 bases, J shed 6 bases, and the junction held 8 bases outside the gene matches. The CDR3 length is 15 residues. CDR1 is MNHEY and CDR2 is SMNVEV in the germline V gene (reference sequence). The CDR3 nucleotides read TGTGCCAGCAGTTCACCCCAGACAGGGGGCGATGGCTACACCTTC. It encodes CASSSPQTGGDGYTF.

The V gene is TRBV6-5, the J gene TRBJ1-2; no clear D. Trimming shortened V by 2 bases and J by 9 bases, and 7 bases separated the two germline ends. Germline V CDR1 and CDR2: MNHEY, SVGAGI. This CDR3 has 11 residues. CDR3: CASSYLGRYTF. As DNA, the CDR3 is TGTGCCAGCAGTTACCTGGGCCGCTACACCTTC.

The chain couples TRBV11-2 to TRBJ2-2; weak D call: TRBD2 (6 bases). This CDR3 has 15 amino acids. Per the germline V gene, CDR1 is SGHAT and CDR2 is FQNNGV. Trimming removed 3 bases from V and 8 bases from J, with 16 bases in between. CDR3: CASSFAGIITGELFF. The CDR3 DNA reads as TGTGCCAGCAGCTTCGCGGGGATAATTACTGGGGAGCTGTTTTTT.

The chain links TRBV27 to TRBJ1-1; 10 bases agree with TRBD1. Germline CDR1 and CDR2: MNHEY and SMNVEV (reference sequence). The V and J ends lost 6 bases and 7 bases, in that order; junction bases with no gene match: 5. This CDR3 is 13 amino acids long. The CDR3 DNA is TGTGCCAGCAGAAGACAGGGGGCTCTTGAAGCTTTCTTT. This codes for CASRRQGALEAFF.

This clone was observed once. CDR3 in DNA: TGTGCCAGTAGTATATCCGGCACAGATACGCAGTATTTT. Translation: CASSISGTDTQYF. The V call is TRBV19, the J call TRBJ2-3; D gene uncertain. The CDR3 extends over 13 amino acids. Trimming cost V 2 bases and J 1 base, with 4 bases left between them. Germline V CDR1 and CDR2: LNHDA, SQIVND (reference sequence).

This chain uses TRBV10-3 with TRBJ2-7; weak D call: TRBD2 (5 bases). Trimming shortened V by 3 bases and J by 3 bases, and 6 bases separated the two germline ends. The V gene's germline CDR1 is ENHRY and CDR2 SYGVKD. The CDR3 has 12 amino acids. CDR3 in amino acids: CAISDRGYEQYF. In nucleotides, the CDR3 is TGTGCCATCAGTGATCGGGGCTACGAGCAGTACTTC.

In this sample, this clone turned up once. The CDR3 DNA reads TGTGCCAGCAGTGCTCCAGGTTACGAGCAGTACTTC. It is translated as CASSAPGYEQYF. This chain uses TRBV12-3 or TRBV12-4 with TRBJ2-7; D is undetermined. V was clipped by 5 bases and J by 4 bases, with 9 bases between them. The CDR3 runs to 12 residues.

The chain carries TRBV5-1 and TRBJ1-1; tentatively, D is TRBD1 (5 bases). Trimming took 4 bases from V and 4 from J, leaving 14 bases between them. The germline V gene encodes CDR1 SGHRS and CDR2 YFSETQ. The CDR3 is made up of 14 amino acids. The CDR3 region is CASSLSRGGTEAFF. CDR3 DNA sequence: TGCGCCAGCAGCCTATCTAGGGGAGGCACTGAAGCTTTCTTT.

V and J are TRBV5-6 and TRBJ1-5; 8 nucleotides agree with TRBD1. Germline trimming cut 0 bases from V and 4 bases from J; bases unmatched to any gene: 6. Looked up from germline, CDR1 is SGHDT and CDR2 is YYEEEE. The CDR3 consists of 16 residues. CDR3 in DNA: TGTGCCAGCAGCTTGGCCGGGACAGGTGCAAATCAGCCCCAGCATTTT. Translating gives CASSLAGTGANQPQHF.

About this clone: Additional DNA sequences in this sample encode the identical CDR3. This chain links TRBV9 with TRBJ2-7; TRBD2 aligns across 7 bases. The V gene end was trimmed by 0 bases and the J gene end by 3 bases; junction bases not matched to a gene: 3. The CDR3 consists of 14 residues. Germline V gives CDR1 SGDLS, CDR2 YYNGEE. CDR3 in amino acids: CASSVASGSYEQYF. CDR3 in DNA: TGTGCCAGCAGCGTAGCTAGCGGCAGCTACGAGCAGTACTTC.

The V call is TRBV5-1, the J call TRBJ2-3; D ambiguous. V lost 0 bases and J lost 4, with 12 bases in between. The germline CDR1 and CDR2 sequences are SGHRS and YFSETQ. This CDR3 comprises 15 residues. This chain's CDR3 is CASSLARLSADTQYF. CDR3 bases: TGCGCCAGCAGCTTGGCCAGGTTGTCGGCAGATACGCAGTATTTT.

The chain joins TRBV2 to TRBJ2-5; a weak D match, TRBD2 (6 bases). The V and J ends lost 4 bases and 1 base respectively, with 7 bases between them. This CDR3 is built from 13 residues. CDR1 and CDR2 (germline): SNHLY, FYNNEI. The CDR3 sequence: CASSGTIQETQYF. For the CDR3, the DNA is TGTGCCAGCAGTGGGACTATCCAAGAGACCCAGTACTTC.

The V and J genes are TRBV25-1 and TRBJ2-3, with TRBD2 matching over 9 bases. Trimming took 6 bases from V and 4 from J; bases not matched to a gene: 5. The CDR3 is 14 residues long. Germline CDR1 MGHDK, CDR2 SYGVNS. This CDR3 is CASSQRGVADTQYF. For the CDR3, the DNA is TGTGCCAGCAGCCAGCGGGGGGTTGCAGATACGCAGTATTTT.

The chain employs TRBV9 and TRBJ1-6; D not certain. Germline assignment: CDR1 SGDLS and CDR2 YYNGEE. This CDR3 spans 14 amino acids. The germline V and J ends were trimmed by 4 bases and 9 bases, with 14 bases remaining between them. In nucleotides, the CDR3 is TGTGCCAGCAGCACGAGTAACGGGGTTTCACCCCTCCACTTT. It specifies CASSTSNGVSPLHF.

This clone was recorded once. The chain combines TRBV7-9 with TRBJ2-1; D is perhaps TRBD2 (5 bases). V shed 6 bases and J shed 0 bases, with 15 bases lying between them. Germline V gene data show CDR1 as SEHNR and CDR2 as FQNEAQ (reference sequence). The CDR3 spans 16 residues. CDR3 DNA: TGTGCCAGCAGGCCCCTGTCGGGGAGCTCCTACAATGAGCAGTTCTTC. This encodes CASRPLSGSSYNEQFF.

The chain couples TRBV27 to TRBJ2-7; maybe TRBD2 (5 bases). This CDR3 has 13 residues. The germline V gene encodes CDR1 MNHEY and CDR2 SMNVEV (reference sequence). The V and J ends lost 6 bases and 3 bases respectively, with 12 bases between them. The CDR3 region has the DNA TGTGCCAGCAGCAACGGGATCTTCTACGAGCAGTACTTC. It yields the protein CASSNGIFYEQYF.

This clone has just a few counts. The chain carries TRBV19 and TRBJ1-5; 9 bases are a match to TRBD1. This CDR3 has 15 amino acids. V shed 5 bases, J shed 5 bases, and the junction held 7 bases outside the gene matches. CDR1 and CDR2 (germline): LNHDA, SQIVND (reference sequence). The CDR3 loop is CASSSTGTGYQPQHF. The CDR3 coding sequence is TGTGCCAGTAGTTCAACCGGGACAGGGTATCAGCCCCAGCATTTT.

The V call is TRBV27, the J call TRBJ2-3; TRBD1 might be the D (5 bases). The V gene lost 3 bases and the J gene lost 2 bases, with 9 bases spanning the gap. Germline CDR1 is MNHEY and CDR2 is SMNVEV (reference sequence). The CDR3 totals 14 residues. This chain's CDR3 is CASSLTANTDTQYF. CDR3 DNA: TGTGCCAGCAGTTTGACAGCAAACACAGATACGCAGTATTTT.

The V gene is TRBV9, the J gene TRBJ1-1, with D uncertain. The CDR3 length is 15 residues. Germline loops: CDR1 SGDLS, CDR2 YYNGEE. V shed 0 bases and J shed 0 bases, with 9 bases lying between them. CDR3 in amino acids: CASSVGAIMNTEAFF. CDR3 nucleotide sequence: TGTGCCAGCAGCGTAGGGGCAATCATGAACACTGAAGCTTTCTTT.

The rearrangement uses TRBV18 and TRBJ1-1; 7 positions match TRBD1. The trim removed 1 base at V and 0 bases at J, leaving 8 bases unmatched. The germline V gene has CDR1 KGHSH and CDR2 LQKENI. The CDR3 has 17 amino acids. CDR3 DNA: TGTGCCAGCTCACCACTAAGGGGACAGCTCATGAACACTGAAGCTTTCTTT. This gives the protein CASSPLRGQLMNTEAFF.

The V gene is TRBV5-1, the J gene TRBJ2-3, with 12 bases fitting TRBD2. This CDR3 region has 14 residues. The V gene's germline CDR1 is SGHRS and CDR2 YFSETQ. The ends lost 9 bases at V and 3 bases at J; junction bases unmatched: 5. The CDR3 loop reads CATQLAGGTDTQYF. CDR3 nucleotides: TGCGCCACCCAACTAGCGGGGGGAACAGATACGCAGTATTTT.